This record covers a single T cell receptor beta chain. The entry originates in a study of T cell repertoires and HLA-DP antigens. The CDR3 totals 17 residues. V lost 0 bases and J lost 10, with 22 bases in between. CDR1 LNHNV and CDR2 YYDKDF come from the germline V gene (reference sequence). After roughly 15 days, CD4+ cells were restimulated roughly 24 h with the same allogeneic DPB1. Cells were stimulated with HeLa cells transduced with HLA-DPA1/DPB1, HLA-DM, invariant chain and CD80. Method: immunoSEQ multiplex PCR; TCRdb's copy keeps in-frame clones and lacks some. The profile covers 3,600 or so clones, with approximately 82% appearing a single time and 21% taken by the ten largest.

The clonotype was recovered from a woman aged 18-35 years in good health and CMV-seronegative. The material sequenced was CD137- CD4+ T cells from cultured PBMCs. The J gene is TRBJ2-1, the V gene TRBV15; D perhaps matches TRBD2 (6 bases). The CDR3 bases are TGTGCCACCAGCAGAGATCTAATGGCGGGAATGGGTGGAGAGCAGTTCTTC. It is translated as CATSRDLMAGMGGEQFF. Full variable domain (outside the CDR3, taken from reference TRBV15 and TRBJ2-1): DAMVIQNPRYQVTQFGKPVTLSCSQTLNHNVMYWYQQKSSQAPKLLFHYYDKDFNNEADTPDNFQSRRPNTSFCFLDIRSPGLGDTAMYLCATSRDLMAGMGGEQFFGPGTRLTVL.